The clone carrying this T cell receptor (beta chain) was counted between two and nine times. The data are from a study of cytotoxic CD8 clonotypes in ibrutinib-treated CLL. Clones were read by immunoSEQ multiplex PCR, and TCRdb kept only the in-frame ones, dropping some. The data hold tens of thousands of clones, with 53% observed a single time. The V gene's germline CDR1 is MNHNY and CDR2 SVGAGI (reference sequence). After removal of 7 bases from V and 4 bases from J, the junction contained 7 bases not matched to a gene. The CDR3 sequence is 15 residues long. The chain recombines TRBV6-6 with TRBJ2-1; TRBD2 agrees at 10 bases. The input for sequencing was PBMCs, taken after 12 months of ibrutinib treatment. This clonotype originated in a human donor with chronic lymphocytic leukemia. The CDR3 DNA reads TGTGCCAGCACCGACGGGACTAGCGTTTACAATGAGCAGTTCTTC. Protein: CASTDGTSVYNEQFF.